A selection of T cell receptor beta chains follows, all from one sample in a study of blood T cell repertoires in COVID-19. The table came from immunoSEQ multiplex PCR; TCRdb's copy has only in-frame clones and leaves some out. Among about 44,000 clones, 89% were seen once, and the ten largest hold about 14%. Sample: peripheral blood. The receptors here all came from a man between 70 and 80 years old with active COVID-19. The CDR3 runs from the conserved cysteine through the conserved F or W. The D gene is left open where the match is weak. A clone size is listed for some rows: how often the clone was seen (once, few, many), or a class if it is expanded.

cdr3_length	v_call	clone_size	d_call	j_call	cdr3_aa	cdr3_nt
15	TRBV28	-	TRBD2	TRBJ2-5	CASSRLAGDQETQYF	TGTGCCAGCAGCCGACTAGCGGGGGATCAAGAGACCCAGTACTTC
15	TRBV7-2	-	TRBD1	TRBJ1-1	CASRPTGDSLTEAFF	TGTGCCAGCAGGCCGACGGGGGACAGTCTCACTGAAGCTTTCTTT
17	TRBV5-6	-	-	TRBJ2-7	CASSLRERGQISYEQYF	TGTGCCAGCAGCTTGAGAGAAAGAGGACAGATCTCTTACGAGCAGTACTTC
17	TRBV3-1/TRBV3-2	-	TRBD2	TRBJ2-2	CASSQGGLAGSTGELFF	TGTGCCAGCAGCCAAGGTGGACTAGCGGGGTCTACCGGGGAGCTGTTTTTT
13	TRBV6-5	-	-	TRBJ1-5	CASGGQANQPQHF	TGTGCCAGCGGGGGCCAGGCCAATCAGCCCCAGCATTTT
12	TRBV12-3/TRBV12-4	-	-	TRBJ1-6	CASTPGQSPLHF	TGTGCCAGCACGCCAGGTCAATCACCCCTCCACTTT
12	TRBV7-9	large	TRBD1	TRBJ2-7	CASSSGTGDYCF	TGTGCCAGCAGCAGTGGGACAGGGGATTATTGTTTC
16	TRBV6-1	-	-	TRBJ2-4	CASSVLSERYKNIQYF	TGTGCCAGCAGTGTTTTGTCTGAGCGCTACAAAAACATTCAGTACTTC
14	TRBV19	-	TRBD1	TRBJ2-1	CASTETGPYNEQFF	TGTGCCAGTACCGAGACAGGGCCCTACAATGAGCAGTTCTTC
13	TRBV9	-	TRBD1	TRBJ2-2	CASSGQGAGELFF	TGTGCCAGCAGCGGACAGGGGGCCGGGGAGCTGTTTTTT
11	TRBV3-1/TRBV3-2	-	-	TRBJ1-2	CASSSLHGYTF	TGTGCCAGCAGCTCCCTCCATGGCTACACCTTC
12	TRBV6-6	few	-	TRBJ1-3	CPSQYSGNTIYF	TGCCCCAGTCAGTACTCTGGAAACACCATATATTTT
14	TRBV5-1	once	TRBD2	TRBJ2-5	CASSPGAGRETQYF	TGCGCCAGCAGCCCGGGAGCGGGGAGGGAGACCCAGTACTTC
13	TRBV29-1	once	TRBD1	TRBJ2-2	CSVGQSNTGELFF	TGCAGCGTGGGACAGTCTAACACCGGGGAGCTGTTTTTT
14	TRBV11-2	-	TRBD1	TRBJ1-1	CASSSQGWNTEAFF	TGTGCCAGCAGCTCACAGGGGTGGAACACTGAAGCTTTCTTT
13	TRBV6-5	-	-	TRBJ1-1	CASSPTQNTEAFF	TGTGCCAGCAGCCCGACACAGAACACTGAAGCTTTCTTT
16	TRBV28	-	TRBD2	TRBJ2-3	CASSPSGGAGTDTQYF	TGTGCCAGCAGTCCCTCCGGGGGGGCCGGGACAGATACGCAGTATTTT
13	TRBV6-5	-	TRBD1	TRBJ1-1	CASRWDRGTEAFF	TGTGCCAGCAGGTGGGACAGAGGTACTGAAGCTTTCTTT
16	TRBV4-1	-	-	TRBJ1-5	CASSQDGRGVDQPQHF	TGCGCCAGCAGCCAAGATGGCAGGGGAGTTGATCAGCCCCAGCATTTT
16	TRBV4-3	once	-	TRBJ1-2	CASSQDFRRPNYGYTF	TGCGCCAGCAGCCAAGATTTTCGGCGGCCGAACTATGGCTACACCTTC
13	TRBV28	-	-	TRBJ2-4	CASQGAPGNIQYF	TGTGCCAGCCAGGGCGCCCCCGGAAACATTCAGTACTTC
13	TRBV7-2	-	TRBD2	TRBJ2-1	CASSFFGGDGQFF	TGTGCCAGCAGCTTTTTCGGGGGGGATGGGCAGTTCTTC
15	TRBV5-1	-	TRBD1	TRBJ2-2	CASSLGTGYTGELFF	TGCGCCAGCAGCTTGGGGACAGGGTACACCGGGGAGCTGTTTTTT
15	TRBV18	-	TRBD1	TRBJ2-2	CASSRFQGATGELFF	TGTGCCAGCTCACGGTTTCAGGGGGCCACCGGGGAGCTGTTTTTT
13	TRBV2	-	TRBD1	TRBJ1-2	CASSLQGANGYTF	TGTGCCAGCAGTCTACAGGGGGCAAATGGCTACACCTTC
16	TRBV7-9	few	TRBD1	TRBJ1-5	CASSLDSGGENQPQHF	TGTGCCAGCAGCTTAGACTCAGGGGGCGAGAATCAGCCCCAGCATTTT
14	TRBV10-3	-	-	TRBJ1-1	CAISASGEGTEAFF	TGTGCCATCAGTGCCTCAGGGGAAGGTACTGAAGCTTTCTTT
15	TRBV9	-	TRBD2	TRBJ2-1	CASSVSAGDTNEQFF	TGTGCCAGCAGCGTCTCAGCGGGGGATACTAATGAGCAGTTCTTC
13	TRBV12-3/TRBV12-4	-	TRBD2	TRBJ2-5	CASRRTSGETQYF	TGTGCCAGCAGGAGGACTAGCGGGGAGACCCAGTACTTC
16	TRBV9	-	TRBD2	TRBJ2-7	CASSPRTSGGAYEQYF	TGTGCCAGCAGCCCAAGGACTAGCGGGGGGGCGTACGAGCAGTACTTC
14	TRBV6-5	once	TRBD1	TRBJ1-4	CASSYRGLYEKLFF	TGTGCCAGCAGTTACAGGGGGCTGTATGAAAAACTGTTTTTT
14	TRBV5-1	-	-	TRBJ2-3	CASSFQGSTDTQYF	TGCGCCAGCAGCTTTCAGGGGTCCACAGATACGCAGTATTTT
15	TRBV24-1	-	TRBD2	TRBJ2-1	CATSDSGGANNEQFF	TGTGCCACCAGTGATAGCGGGGGGGCCAATAATGAGCAGTTCTTC
13	TRBV19	-	-	TRBJ2-1	CASSVRRGNEQFF	TGTGCCAGTAGTGTTCGGAGAGGCAATGAGCAGTTCTTC
16	TRBV5-1	once	TRBD2	TRBJ2-3	CASSEIRGGGTDTQYF	TGCGCCAGCAGCGAGATACGCGGCGGGGGAACAGATACGCAGTATTTT
13	TRBV11-3	-	-	TRBJ1-6	CASSLDPNSPLHF	TGTGCCAGCAGCTTAGATCCGAATTCACCCCTCCACTTT
15	TRBV5-4	-	TRBD1	TRBJ2-2	CASTRTGGITGELFF	TGTGCCAGCACTCGGACAGGGGGCATCACCGGGGAGCTGTTTTTT
14	TRBV28	-	TRBD1	TRBJ1-5	CAGRTGGDVQPQHF	TGTGCCGGTCGAACAGGGGGTGATGTGCAGCCCCAGCATTTT
13	TRBV19	-	TRBD1	TRBJ1-6	CASRDRRGSPLHF	TGTGCCAGTAGGGACAGGAGAGGTTCACCCCTCCACTTT
17	TRBV6-2/TRBV6-3	-	TRBD1	TRBJ2-3	CASSYSGPGQAKDTQYF	TGTGCCAGCAGTTACTCCGGCCCGGGACAGGCTAAAGATACGCAGTATTTT
16	TRBV4-2	few	TRBD2	TRBJ2-4	CASSQAKTSGGNIQYF	TGTGCCAGCAGCCAGGCTAAAACTAGCGGGGGAAACATTCAGTACTTC
15	TRBV7-8	few	-	TRBJ1-2	CASSLDRGGYYGYTF	TGTGCCAGCAGCTTAGATAGGGGGGGTTACTATGGCTACACCTTC
15	TRBV11-2	once	TRBD1	TRBJ2-5	CASSFVRGRGETQYF	TGTGCCAGCAGCTTCGTCAGGGGGCGCGGGGAGACCCAGTACTTC
16	TRBV19	-	-	TRBJ2-3	CASSMLPGGPTDTQYF	TGTGCCAGTAGTATGCTCCCGGGGGGCCCCACAGATACGCAGTATTTT
18	TRBV3-1/TRBV3-2	-	TRBD2	TRBJ2-1	CASSQARTSGADSNEQFF	TGTGCCAGCAGCCAAGCAAGGACTAGCGGGGCCGACTCCAATGAGCAGTTCTTC
15	TRBV5-8	-	-	TRBJ2-4	CASSSEEGLTDIQYF	TGTGCCAGCAGCTCGGAGGAGGGTTTGACGGACATTCAGTACTTC
14	TRBV6-5	-	-	TRBJ2-1	CASSYSNRDNEQFF	TGTGCCAGCAGTTACTCTAATCGAGACAATGAGCAGTTCTTC
15	TRBV27	few	TRBD1	TRBJ1-5	CASSQDRGANQPQHF	TGTGCCAGCAGTCAAGACAGGGGGGCGAATCAGCCCCAGCATTTT
16	TRBV28	-	TRBD1	TRBJ1-2	CASTTTGTGGNYGYTF	TGTGCCAGCACCACTACCGGGACAGGGGGTAACTATGGCTACACCTTC
14	TRBV7-2	-	TRBD1	TRBJ1-6	CASSRGQGGAPLHF	TGTGCCAGCAGCCGCGGACAGGGCGGTGCACCCCTCCACTTT
14	TRBV7-2	-	-	TRBJ2-7	CASSGHTGTYEQYF	TGTGCCAGCAGCGGACATACAGGGACCTACGAGCAGTACTTC
17	TRBV6-2/TRBV6-3	-	-	TRBJ2-2	CASSYQFRRRSTGELFF	TGTGCCAGCAGTTACCAGTTTCGGAGACGAAGCACCGGGGAGCTGTTTTTT
16	TRBV5-1	-	-	TRBJ2-3	CASSLARAEITDTQYF	TGCGCCAGCAGCTTGGCCAGGGCTGAAATCACAGATACGCAGTATTTT
15	TRBV5-8	-	TRBD2	TRBJ2-3	CASTRGGGITDTQYF	TGTGCCAGCACGAGGGGCGGGGGTATCACAGATACGCAGTATTTT
17	TRBV19	-	TRBD2	TRBJ2-3	CASSMYPPSGGADTQYF	TGTGCCAGTAGTATGTACCCCCCTAGCGGGGGGGCAGATACGCAGTATTTT
16	TRBV9	-	-	TRBJ2-1	CASSYGSTRSYNEQFF	TGTGCCAGCAGCTACGGGAGCACCCGCTCCTACAATGAGCAGTTCTTC
20	TRBV7-8	-	TRBD2	TRBJ2-7	CASSFISGTSGGTNSYEQYF	TGTGCCAGCAGCTTTATTAGCGGGACTAGCGGGGGGACGAACTCCTACGAGCAGTACTTC